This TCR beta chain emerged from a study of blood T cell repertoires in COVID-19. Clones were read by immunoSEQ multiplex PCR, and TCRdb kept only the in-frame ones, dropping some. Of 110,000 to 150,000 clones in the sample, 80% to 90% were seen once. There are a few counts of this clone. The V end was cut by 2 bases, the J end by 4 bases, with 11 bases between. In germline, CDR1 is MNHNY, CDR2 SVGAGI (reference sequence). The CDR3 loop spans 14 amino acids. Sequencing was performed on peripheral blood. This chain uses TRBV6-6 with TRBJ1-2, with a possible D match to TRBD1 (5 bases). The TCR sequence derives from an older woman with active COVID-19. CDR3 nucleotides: TGTGCCAGCAGTTACGCCGACAGACCCTATGGCTACACCTTC. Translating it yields CASSYADRPYGYTF.